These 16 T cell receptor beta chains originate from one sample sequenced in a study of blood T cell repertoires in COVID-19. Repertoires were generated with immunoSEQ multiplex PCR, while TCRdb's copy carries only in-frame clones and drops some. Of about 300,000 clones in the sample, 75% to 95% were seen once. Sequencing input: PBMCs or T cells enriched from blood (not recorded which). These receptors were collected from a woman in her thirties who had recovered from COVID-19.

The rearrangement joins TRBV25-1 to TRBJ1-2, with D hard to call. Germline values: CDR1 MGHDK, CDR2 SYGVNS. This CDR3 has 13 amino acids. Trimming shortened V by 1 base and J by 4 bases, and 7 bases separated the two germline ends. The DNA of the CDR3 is TGTGCCAGCAGTGAATCGAGGCTCTATGGCTACACCTTC. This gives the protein CASSESRLYGYTF.

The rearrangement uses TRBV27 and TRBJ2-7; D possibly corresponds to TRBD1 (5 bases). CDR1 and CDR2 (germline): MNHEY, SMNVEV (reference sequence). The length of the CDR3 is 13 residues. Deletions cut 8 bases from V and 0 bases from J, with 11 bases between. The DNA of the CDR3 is TGTGCCAGCGGCAGACAGAGCTCCTACGAGCAGTACTTC. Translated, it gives CASGRQSSYEQYF.

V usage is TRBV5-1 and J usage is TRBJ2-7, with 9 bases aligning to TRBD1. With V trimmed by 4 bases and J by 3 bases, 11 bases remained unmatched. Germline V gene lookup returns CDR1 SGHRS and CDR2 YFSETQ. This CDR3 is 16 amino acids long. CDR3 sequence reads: CASSRTGDLASYEQYF. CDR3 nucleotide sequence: TGCGCCAGCAGCCGGACAGGGGATCTTGCAAGCTACGAGCAGTACTTC.

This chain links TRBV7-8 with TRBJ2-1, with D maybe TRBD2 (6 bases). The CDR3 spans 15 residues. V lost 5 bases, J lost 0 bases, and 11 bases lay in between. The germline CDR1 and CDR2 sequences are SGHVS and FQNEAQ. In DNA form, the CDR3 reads TGTGCCAGCAGCCCACGGGAGACCTCCTACAATGAGCAGTTCTTC. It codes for CASSPRETSYNEQFF.

The CDR3 DNA reads TGTGCCAGCAGTCGTCCCACTAGCGGGAACCCCTACGAGCAGTACTTC. Translated: CASSRPTSGNPYEQYF. The rearrangement joins TRBV5-6 to TRBJ2-7, with 10 bases that match TRBD2. This CDR3 comprises 16 residues. Per the germline V gene, CDR1 is SGHDT and CDR2 is YYEEEE. V lost 5 bases to trimming and J lost 2 bases; unmatched junction nucleotides: 10.

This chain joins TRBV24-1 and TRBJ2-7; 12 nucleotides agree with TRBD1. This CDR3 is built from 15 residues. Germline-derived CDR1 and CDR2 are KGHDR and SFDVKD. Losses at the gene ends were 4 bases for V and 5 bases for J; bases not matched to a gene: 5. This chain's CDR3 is CATSDPGQGANEQYF. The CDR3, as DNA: TGTGCCACCAGTGACCCGGGACAGGGGGCCAACGAGCAGTACTTC.

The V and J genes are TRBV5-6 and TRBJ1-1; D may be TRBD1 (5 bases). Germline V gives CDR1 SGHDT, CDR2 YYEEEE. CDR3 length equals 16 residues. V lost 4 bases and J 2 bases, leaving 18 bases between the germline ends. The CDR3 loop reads CASSLYIGRANTEAFF. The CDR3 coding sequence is TGTGCCAGCAGCCTCTATATAGGCAGGGCCAACACTGAAGCTTTCTTT.

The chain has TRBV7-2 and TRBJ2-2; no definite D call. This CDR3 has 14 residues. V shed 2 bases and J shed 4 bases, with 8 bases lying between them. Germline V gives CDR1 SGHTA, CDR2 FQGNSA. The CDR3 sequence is CASSLRRSTGELFF. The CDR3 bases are TGTGCCAGCAGCTTAAGGAGAAGCACCGGGGAGCTGTTTTTT.

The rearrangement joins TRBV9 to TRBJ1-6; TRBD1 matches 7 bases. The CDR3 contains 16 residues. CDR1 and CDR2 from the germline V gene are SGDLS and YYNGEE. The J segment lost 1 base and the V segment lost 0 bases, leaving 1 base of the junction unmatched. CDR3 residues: CASSVEDRSYNSPLHF. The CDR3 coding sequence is TGTGCCAGCAGCGTAGAGGACAGGTCCTATAATTCACCCCTCCACTTT.

The CDR3 loop reads CASSLEMYVVETQYF. The CDR3 DNA follows: TGTGCCAGCAGCTTGGAAATGTATGTAGTGGAGACCCAGTACTTC. V usage is TRBV5-4 and J usage is TRBJ2-5; no clear D. In germline, CDR1 is SGHNT, CDR2 YYREEE (reference sequence). V gave up 0 bases and J gave up 5 bases, with 14 bases separating them. CDR3 length: 15 residues.

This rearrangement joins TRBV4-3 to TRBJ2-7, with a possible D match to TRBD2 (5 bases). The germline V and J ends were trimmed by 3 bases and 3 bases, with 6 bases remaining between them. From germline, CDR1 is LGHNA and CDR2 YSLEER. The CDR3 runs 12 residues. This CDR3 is CASSQDFYEQYF. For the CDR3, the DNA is TGCGCCAGCAGCCAGGACTTCTACGAGCAGTACTTC.

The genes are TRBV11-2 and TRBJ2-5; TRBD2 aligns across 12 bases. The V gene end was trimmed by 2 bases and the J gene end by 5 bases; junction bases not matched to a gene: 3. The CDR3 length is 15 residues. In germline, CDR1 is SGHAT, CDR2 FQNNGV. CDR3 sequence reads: CASSLSLAGGETQYF. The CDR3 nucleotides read TGTGCCAGCAGCTTAAGCCTAGCGGGAGGGGAGACCCAGTACTTC.

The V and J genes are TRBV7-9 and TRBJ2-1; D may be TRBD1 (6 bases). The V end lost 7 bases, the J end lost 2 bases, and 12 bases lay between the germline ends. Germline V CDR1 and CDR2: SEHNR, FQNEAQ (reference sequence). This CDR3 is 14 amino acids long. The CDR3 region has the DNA TGTGCCAGCACCGGGACACCTACCTACAATGAGCAGTTCTTC. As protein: CASTGTPTYNEQFF.

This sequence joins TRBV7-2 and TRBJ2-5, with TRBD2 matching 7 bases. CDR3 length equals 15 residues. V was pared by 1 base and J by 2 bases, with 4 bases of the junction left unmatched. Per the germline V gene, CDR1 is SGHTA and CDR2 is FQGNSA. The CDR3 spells CASSLDGGRQETQYF. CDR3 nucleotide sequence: TGTGCCAGCAGCTTAGATGGCGGGAGACAAGAGACCCAGTACTTC. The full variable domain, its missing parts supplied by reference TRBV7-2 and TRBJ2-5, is GAGVSQSPSNKVTEKGKDVELRCDPISGHTALYWYRQSLGQGLEFLIYFQGNSAPDKSGLPSDRFSAERTGGSVSTLTIQRTQQEDSAVYLCASSLDGGRQETQYFGPGTRLLVL.

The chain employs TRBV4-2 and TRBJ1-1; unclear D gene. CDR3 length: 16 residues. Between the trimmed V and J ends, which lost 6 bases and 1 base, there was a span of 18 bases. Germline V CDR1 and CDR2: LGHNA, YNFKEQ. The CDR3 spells CASSVDQTSRNTEAFF. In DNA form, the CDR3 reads TGTGCCAGCAGTGTCGATCAGACTTCAAGGAACACTGAAGCTTTCTTT.

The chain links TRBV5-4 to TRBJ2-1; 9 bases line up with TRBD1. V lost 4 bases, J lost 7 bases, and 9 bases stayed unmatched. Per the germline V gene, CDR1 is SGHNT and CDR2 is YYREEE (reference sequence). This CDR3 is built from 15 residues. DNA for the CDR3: TGTGCCAGCAGCCTGGGACAGGGTAGTTTAAATGAGCAGTTCTTC. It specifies CASSLGQGSLNEQFF.